Listed here are 7 T cell receptor beta chains from one sample, sequenced in a study of CD8+CD57+ T cells in acquired aplastic anemia. Whoever was chosen for sequencing had shown CD8+CD57+ cell expansion by flow cytometry. The template used for profiling TCR beta VDJ and CDR3 was genomic DNA. TCRdb analysed the reads with MiXCR anew, one entry per CDR3 protein. The profile shows more than 150,000 distinct CDR3 sequences, around 47% of them singletons. Sequences were obtained from sorted CD4+, CD8+, or CD8+CD57+ T cells (not recorded which) from PBMCs. The receptors stem from a human donor with aplastic anemia.

About this clonotype: Germline is not matched at one junction end, which may reflect a read error. V usage is TRBV7-2 and J usage is TRBJ2-1; 7 bases line up with TRBD1. The germline V gene has CDR1 SGHTA and CDR2 FQGNSA. This CDR3 is 18 amino acids long. DNA of the CDR3: TGTGCCAGCAGCGTAGCAGACAGGGACCCGAGCTCCTACAATGAGCAGTTCTTC. Protein: CASSVADRDPSSYNEQFF.

This clonotype was seen a handful of times. J is TRBJ2-5 and V is TRBV12-3 or TRBV12-4; no firm D call. The V gene lost 6 bases and the J gene lost 2 bases, with 16 bases spanning the gap. The CDR3 runs 15 residues. Written as DNA, the CDR3 is TGTGCCAGCAGCTACCGTAACCCCGGGCAAGAGACCCAGTACTTC. This sequence encodes CASSYRNPGQETQYF.

This clonotype was detected ten times or more. The chain uses TRBV27 and TRBJ1-4; 8 bases agree with TRBD1. CDR1 and CDR2 from the germline V gene are MNHEY and SMNVEV (reference sequence). The CDR3 contains 13 residues. V was clipped by 4 bases and J by 6 bases; unmatched bases: 1. In nucleotides, the CDR3 is TGTGCCAGCAGTTCACAGGGGGATGAAAAACTGTTTTTT. The encoded protein is CASSSQGDEKLFF.

This clonotype was found many times. The chain employs TRBV6-5 and TRBJ1-1; tentative D call: TRBD1 (5 bases). V dropped 0 bases and J dropped 1 base, with 12 bases sitting between them. This CDR3 is built from 16 residues. Per the germline V gene, CDR1 is MNHEY and CDR2 is SVGAGI. CDR3 sequence: CASSYSSGRANTEAFF. The DNA for the CDR3 is TGTGCCAGCAGTTACTCGTCGGGCAGGGCGAACACTGAAGCTTTCTTT.

This clonotype has ten or more counts. J is TRBJ1-2 and V is TRBV4-2; D is ambiguous. Germline CDR1 LGHNA, CDR2 YNFKEQ. This CDR3 contains 15 residues. V dropped 0 bases and J dropped 7 bases, with 15 bases sitting between them. For the CDR3, the DNA is TGTGCCAGCAGCCAAGATAGGGCCTCCCGGCCTGGCTACACCTTC. This codes for CASSQDRASRPGYTF.

A note on this clonotype: This may be a read error, as it is one base from a much larger clone. The rearrangement links TRBV5-1 to TRBJ1-1; tentative D call: TRBD1 (5 bases). The germline CDR1 and CDR2 sequences are SGHRS and YFSETQ. The length of the CDR3 is 14 residues. Trimming left V 4 bases short and J 3 bases short, with 13 bases between. This CDR3 reads CASSPDSMYTEAFF. The CDR3 region has the DNA TGCGCCAGCAGCCCTGACAGCATGTACACTGAAGCTTTCTTT.

The chain recombines TRBV25-1 with TRBJ1-4; D not resolved. V was cut by 4 bases and J by 15 bases, with 21 bases left in between. Germline values: CDR1 MGHDK, CDR2 SYGVNS. The CDR3 length is 14 residues. This chain's CDR3 is CASSVEDRHYGVFF. The CDR3 DNA reads TGTGCCAGCAGTGTTGAGGACCGTCACTATGGGGTGTTTTTT.